The source of this T cell receptor (beta chain) is a study of T cells expressing NK-cell markers. As for the study in general: TCR beta repertoires came from sorted CD3+CD56+NKG2C+, CD3+CD56+NKG2C- and CD3+CD56-NKG2C+ T cells.

The CDR3 extends over 16 amino acids. TCRdb reanalyzed the 5' RACE reads, giving one entry per CDR3 protein sequence and no DNA. This table lists just under 150,000 distinct CDR3 sequences. The receptor was derived from a young man in good health. Sequencing was done on a sample of blood T cells: a sorted CD56 or NKG2C T cell subset, CD4+ or CD8+ T cells, or bulk PBMC T cells (not recorded which). V gene TRBV12-3 or TRBV12-4 combines with J gene TRBJ2-2; the D call of TRBD2 rests on TCRdb alone, since no DNA is present to check it. This CDR3 reads CASSLGGGLFSGELFF.